The clone carrying this TCR beta chain was detected a few times. Its antigen is still unknown. The source of the sample is a study of CD8 T cells in ankylosing spondylitis. Broader study findings: About 8 highly homologous variants made up a TCR beta motif, and this motif appeared characteristic of ankylosing spondylitis blood.

Germline V gene sequence: CDR1 DFQATT, CDR2 SNEGSKA (reference sequence). The CDR3 is 14 residues long. V shed 5 bases, J shed 2 bases, and the junction held 6 bases outside the gene matches. Quantitative 5'-RACE with molecular barcodes produced the TCR beta libraries. One entry per CDR3 protein, called by TCRdb with MiXCR from the 5' RACE reads. The sample lists tens of thousands of distinct CDR3 sequences, 11% occurring once. The TCR was taken from a male donor with ankylosing spondylitis or in good health (not recorded which). Sequences were obtained from blood, either unsorted or a sorted T cell fraction (not recorded which). The chain combines TRBV20-1 with TRBJ2-7, with 10 bases identical to TRBD1. In nucleotides, the CDR3 is TGCAGTGCTGGAGGGACAGGGGATGCCTACGAGCAGTACTTC. This encodes CSAGGTGDAYEQYF.